This record concerns one T cell receptor beta chain sequence. In the original analysis: Estimation of nucleated cell counts relied on the amplification of reference gene primers. Profiling relied on immunoSEQ multiplex PCR, and the TCRdb table lists in-frame clones only, not all of them. Clone size and the V and J calls come from that table; the DNA yielded D and trimming. The sample has about 110,000 clones; roughly 82% are singletons. The sample originates from a study of blood T cell repertoires in COVID-19. The sequenced sample consisted of peripheral blood. This receptor was obtained from a woman aged 60 to 75 with acute or convalescent COVID-19.

CDR3 DNA sequence: TGTGCCTGGAGCGGGGGGCTTGACCAGCCCCAGCATTTT. Amino acid sequence: CAWSGGLDQPQHF. This chain joins TRBV30 and TRBJ1-5, with D perhaps TRBD1 (6 bases). Trimming removed 3 bases from V and 7 bases from J, with 13 bases in between. CDR1 and CDR2 (germline): GTSNPN, SVGIG (reference sequence). CDR3 length equals 13 residues.